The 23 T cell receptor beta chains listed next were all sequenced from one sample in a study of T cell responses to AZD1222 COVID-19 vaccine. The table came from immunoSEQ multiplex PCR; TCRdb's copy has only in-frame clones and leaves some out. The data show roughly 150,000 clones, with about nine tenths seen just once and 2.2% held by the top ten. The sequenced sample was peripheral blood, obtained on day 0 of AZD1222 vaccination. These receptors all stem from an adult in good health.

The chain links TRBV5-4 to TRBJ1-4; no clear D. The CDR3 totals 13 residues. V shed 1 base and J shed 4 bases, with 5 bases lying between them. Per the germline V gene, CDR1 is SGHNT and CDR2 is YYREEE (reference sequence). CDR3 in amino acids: CASSLTLNEKLFF. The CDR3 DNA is TGTGCCAGCAGCTTGACCCTTAATGAAAAACTGTTTTTT.

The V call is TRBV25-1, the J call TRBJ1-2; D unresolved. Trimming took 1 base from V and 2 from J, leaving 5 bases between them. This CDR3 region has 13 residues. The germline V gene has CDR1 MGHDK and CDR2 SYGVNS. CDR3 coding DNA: TGTGCCAGCAGTGAATCCGAAAACTATGGCTACACCTTC. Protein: CASSESENYGYTF.

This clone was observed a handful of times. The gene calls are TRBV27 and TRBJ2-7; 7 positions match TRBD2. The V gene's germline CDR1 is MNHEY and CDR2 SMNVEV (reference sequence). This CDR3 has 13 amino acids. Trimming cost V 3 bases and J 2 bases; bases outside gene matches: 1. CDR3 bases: TGTGCCAGCAGTTTGGGACTAACCTACGAGCAGTACTTC. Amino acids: CASSLGLTYEQYF.

The CDR3 loop reads CATSGGLGTVFF. CDR3 nucleotides: TGTGCCACCAGTGGCGGCCTCGGGACAGTCTTCTTC. The V and J genes are TRBV24-1 and TRBJ2-1, with 7 bases aligning to TRBD1. Trimming cost V 5 bases and J 16 bases; bases outside gene matches: 10. Germline CDR1 is KGHDR and CDR2 is SFDVKD. This CDR3 has 12 amino acids.

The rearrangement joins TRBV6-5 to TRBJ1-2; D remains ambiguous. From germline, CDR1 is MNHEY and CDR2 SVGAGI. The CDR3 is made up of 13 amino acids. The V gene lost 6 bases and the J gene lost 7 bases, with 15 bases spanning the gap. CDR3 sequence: CASRGRRVVGYTF. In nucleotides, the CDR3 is TGTGCCAGCAGAGGCAGGAGGGTCGTTGGCTACACCTTC.

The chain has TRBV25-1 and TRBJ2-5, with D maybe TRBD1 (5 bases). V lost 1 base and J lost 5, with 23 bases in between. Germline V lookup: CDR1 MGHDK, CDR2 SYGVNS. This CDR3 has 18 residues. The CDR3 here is CASSEFPPPSDKGETQYF. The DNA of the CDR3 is TGTGCCAGCAGTGAATTCCCCCCCCCATCGGACAAGGGGGAGACCCAGTACTTC. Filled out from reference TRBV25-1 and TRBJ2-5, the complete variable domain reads EADIYQTPRYLVIGTGKKITLECSQTMGHDKMYWYQQDPGMELHLIHYSYGVNSTEKGDLSSESTVSRIRTEHFPLTLESARPSHTSQYLCASSEFPPPSDKGETQYFGPGTRLLVL.

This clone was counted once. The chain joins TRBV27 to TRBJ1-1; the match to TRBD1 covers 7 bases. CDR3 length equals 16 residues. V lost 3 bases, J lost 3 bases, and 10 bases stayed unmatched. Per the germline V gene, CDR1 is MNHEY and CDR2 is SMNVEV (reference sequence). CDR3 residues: CASSFLTTGRDTEAFF. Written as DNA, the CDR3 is TGTGCCAGCAGTTTCCTAACGACAGGGAGGGACACTGAAGCTTTCTTT.

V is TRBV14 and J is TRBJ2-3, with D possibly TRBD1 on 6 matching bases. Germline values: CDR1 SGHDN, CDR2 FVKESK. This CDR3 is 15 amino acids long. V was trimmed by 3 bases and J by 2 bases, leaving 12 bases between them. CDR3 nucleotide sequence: TGTGCCAGCAGCCAGAAGAGGGGGTCCACAGATACGCAGTATTTT. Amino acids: CASSQKRGSTDTQYF.

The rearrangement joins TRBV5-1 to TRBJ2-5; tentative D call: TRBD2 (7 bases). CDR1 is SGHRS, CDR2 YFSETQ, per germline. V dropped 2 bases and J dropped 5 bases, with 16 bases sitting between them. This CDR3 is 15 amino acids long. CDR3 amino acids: CASSFGGPRQETQYF. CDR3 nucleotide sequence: TGCGCCAGCAGCTTCGGGGGGCCGAGGCAGGAGACCCAGTACTTC.

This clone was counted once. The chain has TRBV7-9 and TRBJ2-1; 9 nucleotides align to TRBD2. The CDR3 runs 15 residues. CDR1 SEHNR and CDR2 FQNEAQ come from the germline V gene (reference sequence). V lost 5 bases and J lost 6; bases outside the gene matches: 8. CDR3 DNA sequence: TGTGCCAGCAGCCGATTTAGCGGGAGAGCCAATGAGCAGTTCTTC. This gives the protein CASSRFSGRANEQFF.

The CDR3 nucleotides read TGTGCCAGCAGCCTTGAGGGGGGGTCCACTGAAGCTTTCTTT. Translating it yields CASSLEGGSTEAFF. The V and J genes are TRBV11-3 and TRBJ1-1; tentative D call: TRBD1 (6 bases). The CDR3 is 14 amino acids. The germline CDR1 and CDR2 sequences are SGHNT and YENEEA. With 5 bases removed from V and 4 bases from J, the gap between germline ends came to 14 bases. The variable domain in full, with the rest retrieved from reference TRBV11-3 and TRBJ1-1, is EAGVVQSPRYKIIEKKQPVAFWCNPISGHNTLYWYLQNLGQGPELLIRYENEEAVDDSQLPKDRFSAERLKGVDSTLKIQPAELGDSAVYLCASSLEGGSTEAFFGQGTRLTVV.

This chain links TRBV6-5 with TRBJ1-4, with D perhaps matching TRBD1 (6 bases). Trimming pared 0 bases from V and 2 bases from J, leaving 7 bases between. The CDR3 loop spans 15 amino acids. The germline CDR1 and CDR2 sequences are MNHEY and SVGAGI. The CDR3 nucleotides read TGTGCCAGCAGTTACTCCGGACAGACTAATGAAAAACTGTTTTTT. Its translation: CASSYSGQTNEKLFF.

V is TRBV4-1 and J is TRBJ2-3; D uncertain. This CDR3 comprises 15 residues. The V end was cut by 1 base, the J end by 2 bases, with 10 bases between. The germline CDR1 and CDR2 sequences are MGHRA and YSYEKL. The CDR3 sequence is CASSQGTFHTDTQYF. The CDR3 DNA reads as TGCGCCAGCAGCCAAGGGACCTTCCACACAGATACGCAGTATTTT.

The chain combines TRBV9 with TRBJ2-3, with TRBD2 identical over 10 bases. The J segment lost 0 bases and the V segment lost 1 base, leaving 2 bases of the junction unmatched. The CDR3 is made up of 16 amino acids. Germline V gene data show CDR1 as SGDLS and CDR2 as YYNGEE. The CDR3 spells CASSVTSGASTDTQYF. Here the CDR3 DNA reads TGTGCCAGCAGCGTAACTAGCGGGGCTAGCACAGATACGCAGTATTTT.

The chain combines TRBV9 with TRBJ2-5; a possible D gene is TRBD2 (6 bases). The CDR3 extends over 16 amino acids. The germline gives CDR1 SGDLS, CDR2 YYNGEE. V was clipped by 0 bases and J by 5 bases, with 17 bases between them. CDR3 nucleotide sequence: TGTGCCAGCAGCGTAGTGCCCGGGCGGGACGGGGAGACCCAGTACTTC. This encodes CASSVVPGRDGETQYF.

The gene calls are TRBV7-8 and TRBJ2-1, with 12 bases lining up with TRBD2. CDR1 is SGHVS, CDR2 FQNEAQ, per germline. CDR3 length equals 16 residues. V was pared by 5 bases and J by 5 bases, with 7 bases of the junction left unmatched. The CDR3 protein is CASSPGTSGYDNEQFF. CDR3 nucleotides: TGTGCCAGCAGCCCAGGGACTAGCGGGTACGACAATGAGCAGTTCTTC.

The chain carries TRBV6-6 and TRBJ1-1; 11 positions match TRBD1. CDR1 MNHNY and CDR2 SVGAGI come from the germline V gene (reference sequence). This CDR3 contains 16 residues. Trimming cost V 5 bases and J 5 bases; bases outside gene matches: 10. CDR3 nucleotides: TGTGCCAGCAGTCGAGAACGGACAGGGGGCAAGACTGAAGCTTTCTTT. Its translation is CASSRERTGGKTEAFF.

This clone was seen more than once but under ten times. As DNA, the CDR3 is TGTGCCACCGCGGCTCCACGGGGAGAGAACACTGAAGCTTTCTTT. Translation: CATAAPRGENTEAFF. The chain has TRBV6-6 and TRBJ1-1; D is unclear. The CDR3 has 15 residues. Trimming removed 10 bases at V and 1 base at J, with 19 bases between. Germline CDR1 reads MNHNY; CDR2 reads SVGAGI (reference sequence).

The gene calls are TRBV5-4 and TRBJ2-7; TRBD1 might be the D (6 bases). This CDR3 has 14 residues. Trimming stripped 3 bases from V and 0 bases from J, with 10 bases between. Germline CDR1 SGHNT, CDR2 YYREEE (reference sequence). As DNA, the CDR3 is TGTGCCAGCAGCTCGCAGGGGAGCTCCTACGAGCAGTACTTC. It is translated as CASSSQGSSYEQYF.

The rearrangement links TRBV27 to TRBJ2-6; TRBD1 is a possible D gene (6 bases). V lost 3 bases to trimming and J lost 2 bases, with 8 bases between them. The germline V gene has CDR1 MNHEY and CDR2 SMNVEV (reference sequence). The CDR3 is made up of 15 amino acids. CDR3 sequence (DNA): TGTGCCAGCAGTTTTCAGGGGCCTGGGGCCAACGTCCTGACTTTC. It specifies CASSFQGPGANVLTF.

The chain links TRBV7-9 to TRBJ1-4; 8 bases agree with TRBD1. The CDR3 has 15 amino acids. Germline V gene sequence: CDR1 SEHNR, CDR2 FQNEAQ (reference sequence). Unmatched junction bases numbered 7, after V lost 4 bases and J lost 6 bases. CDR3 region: CASSYAVGQDEKLFF. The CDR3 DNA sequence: TGTGCCAGCAGCTACGCGGTGGGACAGGATGAAAAACTGTTTTTT.

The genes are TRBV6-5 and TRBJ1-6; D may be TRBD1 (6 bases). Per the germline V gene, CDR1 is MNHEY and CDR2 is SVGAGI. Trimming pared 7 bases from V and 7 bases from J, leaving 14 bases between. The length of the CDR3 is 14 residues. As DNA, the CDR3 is TGTGCCAGCACCCCTCGGACAGCCAATTCACCCCTCCACTTT. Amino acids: CASTPRTANSPLHF.

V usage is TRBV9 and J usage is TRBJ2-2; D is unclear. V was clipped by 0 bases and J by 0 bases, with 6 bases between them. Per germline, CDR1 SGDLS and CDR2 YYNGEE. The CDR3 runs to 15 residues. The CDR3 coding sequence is TGTGCCAGCAGCGTAGTCCAGACGAACACCGGGGAGCTGTTTTTT. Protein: CASSVVQTNTGELFF.